The 10 T cell receptor beta chains in this list originate from one sample, sequenced in a study of shared clonotypes between healthy human individuals. TCRdb's copy holds only in-frame clones and misses some; the assay was immunoSEQ multiplex PCR. The sample has about a million clones, about 72% seen once; the top ten hold 0.7% to 0.95%. Sequenced sample: memory CD4+ T cells from PBMCs. The subset was: CD45RA-negative fraction. These receptors originate from a man aged 18 to 35 in good health. Some clones in this sample may be carry-over from other donors' samples.

J is TRBJ2-7 and V is TRBV27; tentative D call: TRBD1 (6 bases). The CDR3 is 15 residues long. CDR1 MNHEY and CDR2 SMNVEV come from the germline V gene (reference sequence). Trimming left V 4 bases short and J 1 base short, with 14 bases between. The CDR3 DNA is TGTGCCAGCAGTTCCACCGGGACATGGTCCTACGAGCAGTACTTC. Its protein product is CASSSTGTWSYEQYF.

The rearrangement links TRBV11-1 to TRBJ1-1; D not certain. The CDR3 runs to 12 residues. The V end was cut by 8 bases, the J end by 6 bases, with 13 bases between. Per the germline V gene, CDR1 is SGHAT and CDR2 is FQDESV (reference sequence). The CDR3 loop reads CASGTVFSEAFF. The CDR3 bases are TGTGCCAGCGGCACAGTTTTCTCTGAAGCTTTCTTT. The whole variable domain, filled in from reference TRBV11-1 and TRBJ1-1, reads EAEVAQSPRYKITEKSQAVAFWCDPISGHATLYWYRQILGQGPELLVQFQDESVVDDSQLPKDRFSAERLKGVDSTLKIQPAELGDSAMYLCASGTVFSEAFFGQGTRLTVV.

This chain joins TRBV27 and TRBJ2-3; D is ambiguous. Germline CDR1 and CDR2: MNHEY and SMNVEV (reference sequence). The CDR3 extends over 15 amino acids. V lost 2 bases to trimming and J lost 5 bases, with 14 bases between them. The CDR3 coding sequence is TGTGCCAGCAGTTTAATGGCAGCCCTTAAAGATACGCAGTATTTT. Translating gives CASSLMAALKDTQYF.

To note about this clone: In the same sample, other DNA sequences code for this CDR3. The gene calls are TRBV7-3 and TRBJ1-5, with a possible D match to TRBD1 (5 bases). The CDR3 has 13 amino acids. Trimming removed 5 bases from V and 4 bases from J, with 9 bases in between. CDR1 is SGHTA and CDR2 is FQGTGA in the germline V gene. CDR3 coding DNA: TGTGCCAGCAGCCCCGACAGAAATCAGCCCCAGCATTTT. As protein: CASSPDRNQPQHF.

The V call is TRBV12-2, the J call TRBJ2-1; the D call in the table, TRBD2, was not verified against the DNA. TRBV12-2 is a listed pseudogene. This CDR3 spans 20 amino acids. The CDR3 region is CASRLVGTSGSFTSYNEQFF. In DNA, the CDR3 is TGTGCAAGTCGCTTAGTGGGGACTAGCGGGAGCTTTACCTCCTACAATGAGCAGTTCTTC.

Only a few counts were recorded for this clone. This chain connects TRBV27 to TRBJ2-4; tentatively, D is TRBD1 or TRBD2 (6 bases each). The CDR3 loop spans 19 amino acids. CDR1 and CDR2 from the germline V gene are MNHEY and SMNVEV (reference sequence). V lost 6 bases, J lost 1 base, and 25 bases lay in between. This chain's CDR3 is CASSPSGSWGAVAKNIQYF. CDR3 sequence (DNA): TGTGCCAGCAGCCCCTCCGGATCTTGGGGGGCGGTGGCCAAAAACATTCAGTACTTC.

The V call is TRBV9, the J call TRBJ2-2; maybe TRBD2 (6 bases). Trimming cost V 2 bases and J 8 bases, with 16 bases left between them. The CDR3 length is 15 residues. Germline loops: CDR1 SGDLS, CDR2 YYNGEE. As DNA, the CDR3 is TGTGCCAGCAGCGTTGTAGGCGGGGCGCCAGGGGAGCTGTTTTTT. It is translated as CASSVVGGAPGELFF.

The V call is TRBV4-1, the J call TRBJ1-2, with D perhaps TRBD1 (6 bases). V was clipped by 0 bases and J by 4 bases, with 21 bases between them. The germline V gene encodes CDR1 MGHRA and CDR2 YSYEKL. This CDR3 contains 18 residues. The CDR3 DNA is TGCGCCAGCAGCCAAGACCGTAACGCCCGGTTGGACAGCTATGGCTACACCTTC. Protein: CASSQDRNARLDSYGYTF.

This sequence joins TRBV9 and TRBJ2-2; 11 bases are shared with TRBD1. V was pared by 2 bases and J by 7 bases, with 4 bases of the junction left unmatched. The CDR3 extends over 15 amino acids. Germline CDR1 reads SGDLS; CDR2 reads YYNGEE. In DNA, the CDR3 is TGTGCCAGCAGCGTGGGACAGGGGGGTGGCGGGGAGCTGTTTTTT. Protein product: CASSVGQGGGGELFF.

CDR3 sequence (DNA): TGTGCCAGCAGCCTCGACAGGGATGGCTACACCTTC. The encoded protein is CASSLDRDGYTF. The chain is built from TRBV7-8 and TRBJ1-2; 7 bases are a match to TRBD1. Germline values: CDR1 SGHVS, CDR2 FQNEAQ. With 5 bases clipped from V and 6 bases from J, the junction kept 3 bases outside the gene matches. CDR3 length: 12 residues.